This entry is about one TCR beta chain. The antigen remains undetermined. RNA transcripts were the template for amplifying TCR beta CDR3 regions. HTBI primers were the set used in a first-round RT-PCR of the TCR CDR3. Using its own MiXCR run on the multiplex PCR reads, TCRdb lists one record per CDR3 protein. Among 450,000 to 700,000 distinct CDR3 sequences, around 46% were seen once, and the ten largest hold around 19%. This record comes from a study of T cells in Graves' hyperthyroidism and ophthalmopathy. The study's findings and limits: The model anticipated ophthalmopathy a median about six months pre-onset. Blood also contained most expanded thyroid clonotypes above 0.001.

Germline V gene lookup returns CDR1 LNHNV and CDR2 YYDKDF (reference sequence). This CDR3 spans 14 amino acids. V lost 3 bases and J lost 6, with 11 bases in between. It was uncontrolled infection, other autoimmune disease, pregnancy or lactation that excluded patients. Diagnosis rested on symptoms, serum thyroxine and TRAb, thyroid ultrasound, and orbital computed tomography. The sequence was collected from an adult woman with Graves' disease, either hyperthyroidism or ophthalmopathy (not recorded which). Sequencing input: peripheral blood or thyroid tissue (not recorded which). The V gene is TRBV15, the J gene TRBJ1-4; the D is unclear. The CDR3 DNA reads TGTGCCACCAGCAGGGATCCCCAGGATGAAAAACTGTTTTTT. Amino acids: CATSRDPQDEKLFF.